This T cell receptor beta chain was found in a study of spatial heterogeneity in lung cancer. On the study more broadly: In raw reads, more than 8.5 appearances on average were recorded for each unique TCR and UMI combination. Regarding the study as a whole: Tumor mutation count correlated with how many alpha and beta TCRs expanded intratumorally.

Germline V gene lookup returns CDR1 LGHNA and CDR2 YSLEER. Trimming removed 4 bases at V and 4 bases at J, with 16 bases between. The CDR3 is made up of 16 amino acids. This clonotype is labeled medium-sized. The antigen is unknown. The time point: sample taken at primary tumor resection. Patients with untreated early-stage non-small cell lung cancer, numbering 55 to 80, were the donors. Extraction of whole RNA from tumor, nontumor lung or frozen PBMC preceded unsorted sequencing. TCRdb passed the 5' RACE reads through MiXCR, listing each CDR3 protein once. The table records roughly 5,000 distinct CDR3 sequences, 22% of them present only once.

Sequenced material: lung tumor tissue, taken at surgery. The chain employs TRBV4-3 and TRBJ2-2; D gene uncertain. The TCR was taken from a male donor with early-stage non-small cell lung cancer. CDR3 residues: CASSLRPKIGTGELFF. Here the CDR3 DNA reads TGCGCCAGCAGCCTACGACCGAAAATTGGCACCGGGGAGCTGTTTTTT.